Each of the 7 T cell receptor beta chains below was sequenced from the same sample in a study of technical replicates of blood from several donors. Assay: immunoSEQ multiplex PCR; the TCRdb copy retains only in-frame clones and omits some. Found here are about 79,000 clones, more than 85% of them singletons; the top ten hold about 0.4%. The sequenced sample consisted of T cells isolated from PBMCs. Source of these receptors: a human donor in good health. Some clones in this sample may be carry-over from other donors' samples.

The chain joins TRBV4-1 to TRBJ1-1; possible D gene TRBD1, 6 bases. CDR3 length equals 14 residues. CDR1 and CDR2 from the germline V gene are MGHRA and YSYEKL. V shed 3 bases and J shed 6 bases, with 14 bases lying between them. Written as DNA, the CDR3 is TGCGCCAGCAGCCAGCAACAGGGTTTTCCTGAAGCTTTCTTT. Translation: CASSQQQGFPEAFF.

A few counts support this clone. This chain joins TRBV10-1 and TRBJ2-7, with 10 bases identical to TRBD1. Trimming removed 4 bases from V and 4 bases from J; junction bases left unmatched: 16. Germline V gives CDR1 WNHNN, CDR2 SYGVQD (reference sequence). There are 18 residues in the CDR3. CDR3 protein: CASSGTFRPGTGDYEQYF. As DNA, the CDR3 is TGCGCCAGCAGTGGAACTTTCCGACCAGGGACAGGGGATTACGAGCAGTACTTC.

This clone was picked up a small number of times. V and J are TRBV2 and TRBJ1-2; D may be TRBD1 (6 bases). V was cut by 8 bases and J by 8 bases, with 15 bases left in between. The CDR3 is 12 amino acids. In germline, CDR1 is SNHLY, CDR2 FYNNEI. This chain's CDR3 is CASVTGISGYTF. The CDR3 DNA reads TGTGCCAGCGTAACAGGGATATCGGGCTACACCTTC.

This chain joins TRBV7-9 and TRBJ1-6; 10 bases fit TRBD1. J gave up 8 bases and V 6 bases, and 4 bases lay outside the gene matches. In germline, CDR1 is SEHNR, CDR2 FQNEAQ (reference sequence). CDR3 length: 14 amino acids. The CDR3 protein is CASRSGTGDSPLHF. In DNA form, the CDR3 reads TGTGCCAGCAGATCCGGGACAGGGGATTCACCCCTCCACTTT.

The gene calls are TRBV7-2 and TRBJ2-3; 10 positions agree with TRBD2. This CDR3 has 15 residues. CDR1 is SGHTA and CDR2 is FQGNSA in the germline V gene. The V segment lost 7 bases and the J segment 3 bases; nucleotides outside the gene matches: 7. In DNA form, the CDR3 reads TGTGCCAGCACCATAGCGGGAGGTAGGACAGATACGCAGTATTTT. Amino acid sequence: CASTIAGGRTDTQYF.

The chain links TRBV7-8 to TRBJ2-7; perhaps TRBD1 as D (6 bases). Per the germline V gene, CDR1 is SGHVS and CDR2 is FQNEAQ. The germline V and J ends were trimmed by 2 bases and 3 bases, with 8 bases remaining between them. This CDR3 has 13 amino acids. The CDR3, as DNA: TGTGCCAGCAGCTTACAGGGGAACTACGAGCAGTACTTC. Protein: CASSLQGNYEQYF.

The CDR3 loop reads CASSQDTGGSDTQYF. CDR3 bases: TGCGCCAGCAGCCAAGATACAGGGGGGTCAGATACGCAGTATTTT. The chain joins TRBV4-3 to TRBJ2-3; TRBD1 matches at 8 bases. In germline, CDR1 is LGHNA, CDR2 YSLEER. V shed 0 bases, J shed 4 bases, and the junction held 3 bases outside the gene matches. The CDR3 spans 15 residues.